The 20 T cell receptor beta chains listed next were all sequenced from one sample in a study of control samples from healthy donors and cancer patients. Assay used: immunoSEQ multiplex PCR; TCRdb lists only in-frame clones, some missing. The data contain 130,000 to 150,000 clones, 70% to 90% of them singletons. Input material: blood. These receptors originate from a woman in her thirties in good health.

CDR3 sequence reads: CASSYELAGPKTQYF. The CDR3 nucleotides are TGTGCCAGCAGTTACGAACTAGCGGGCCCCAAGACCCAGTACTTC. The rearrangement joins TRBV6-5 to TRBJ2-5, with 9 bases aligning to TRBD2. Per germline, CDR1 MNHEY and CDR2 SVGAGI. V lost 2 bases, J lost 6 bases, and 7 bases stayed unmatched. The CDR3 runs 15 residues.

The chain recombines TRBV6-5 with TRBJ1-4, with 10 nucleotides matching TRBD1. The CDR3 is 15 amino acids. Germline V CDR1 and CDR2: MNHEY, SVGAGI. V dropped 6 bases and J dropped 8; count of bases not matched to a gene: 9. CDR3 region: CASSPPGQGWEKLFF. DNA for the CDR3: TGTGCCAGCAGCCCCCCGGGACAGGGGTGGGAAAAACTGTTTTTT.

J is TRBJ2-1 and V is TRBV3-1 (or the pseudogene TRBV3-2); D not certain. The CDR3 sequence is 12 residues long. Trimming removed 0 bases at V and 9 bases at J, with 6 bases between. Germline CDR1 is LGHDT and CDR2 is YNNKEL (reference sequence). CDR3 bases: TGTGCCAGCAGCCAAGATTCGTTTGAGCAGTTCTTC. It specifies CASSQDSFEQFF.

The gene calls are TRBV9 and TRBJ1-2, with TRBD1 as a possible D gene (5 bases). This CDR3 spans 13 amino acids. The ends were cut back, 4 bases at V and 4 bases at J, with 11 bases in the middle. In germline, CDR1 is SGDLS, CDR2 YYNGEE. CDR3 DNA: TGTGCCAGCAGCCCCGGGACGTTCTATGGCTACACCTTC. Translating gives CASSPGTFYGYTF. Looking up the rest from reference TRBV9 and TRBJ1-2 gives the full variable domain: DSGVTQTPKHLITATGQRVTLRCSPRSGDLSVYWYQQSLDQGLQFLIQYYNGEERAKGNILERFSAQQFPDLHSELNLSSLELGDSALYFCASSPGTFYGYTFGSGTRLTVV.

This clone was recorded once. This chain connects TRBV9 to TRBJ2-5; 8 bases align to TRBD1. This CDR3 is built from 15 residues. Germline trimming cut 0 bases from V and 2 bases from J; bases unmatched to any gene: 3. The germline V gene has CDR1 SGDLS and CDR2 YYNGEE. The CDR3 DNA reads TGTGCCAGCAGCGTAGCCGGGACAGGTCAAGAGACCCAGTACTTC. Amino acid sequence: CASSVAGTGQETQYF.

This chain uses TRBV9 with TRBJ1-4; D might be TRBD1 (5 bases). In germline, CDR1 is SGDLS, CDR2 YYNGEE. Trimming shortened V by 0 bases and J by 8 bases, and 14 bases separated the two germline ends. The CDR3 runs to 15 residues. CDR3 bases: TGTGCCAGCAGCGTAGCCGGGGGGTTTGGAGAAAAACTGTTTTTT. This encodes CASSVAGGFGEKLFF.

The chain combines TRBV19 with TRBJ2-2; TRBD2 agrees at 13 bases. The V and J ends lost 10 bases and 5 bases, in that order; junction bases with no gene match: 7. The CDR3 has 15 residues. CDR1 LNHDA and CDR2 SQIVND come from the germline V gene (reference sequence). CDR3 residues: CATGLAGVKTGELFF. The CDR3, as DNA: TGTGCCACAGGACTAGCGGGAGTTAAGACCGGGGAGCTGTTTTTT.

The V call is TRBV11-2, the J call TRBJ2-5; 9 nucleotides agree with TRBD1. Germline loops: CDR1 SGHAT, CDR2 FQNNGV. Unmatched junction bases numbered 12, after V lost 5 bases and J lost 5 bases. The CDR3 runs 16 residues. CDR3 DNA sequence: TGTGCCAGCAGCCAGCGGGACAGGGCCTTTCCCGAGACCCAGTACTTC. It codes for CASSQRDRAFPETQYF. The full variable domain, completed using reference TRBV11-2 and TRBJ2-5, is EAGVAQSPRYKIIEKRQSVAFWCNPISGHATLYWYQQILGQGPKLLIQFQNNGVVDDSQLPKDRFSAERLKGVDSTLKIQPAKLEDSAVYLCASSQRDRAFPETQYFGPGTRLLVL.

The chain uses TRBV19 and TRBJ1-6; TRBD1 matches at 7 bases. Germline V gene lookup returns CDR1 LNHDA and CDR2 SQIVND (reference sequence). The CDR3 spans 15 residues. V was pared by 3 bases and J by 5 bases, with 4 bases of the junction left unmatched. The CDR3 here is CASSIAGTDNSPLHF. The CDR3 nucleotides read TGTGCCAGTAGTATCGCCGGGACAGATAATTCACCCCTCCACTTT. The full variable domain, its missing parts supplied by reference TRBV19 and TRBJ1-6, is DGGITQSPKYLFRKEGQNVTLSCEQNLNHDAMYWYRQDPGQGLRLIYYSQIVNDFQKGDIAEGYSVSREKKESFPLTVTSAQKNPTAFYLCASSIAGTDNSPLHFGNGTRLTVT.

The gene calls are TRBV14 and TRBJ2-5, with D unclear. The ends were cut back, 0 bases at V and 11 bases at J, with 13 bases in the middle. CDR1 and CDR2 (germline): SGHDN, FVKESK. The CDR3 sequence is 13 residues long. CDR3 DNA sequence: TGTGCCAGCAGCCAAGACGTTAGGCTCATGCAGTACTTC. Its translation: CASSQDVRLMQYF.

The V gene is TRBV5-1, the J gene TRBJ2-2; tentative D call: TRBD2 (6 bases). The CDR3 consists of 16 residues. Trimming took 2 bases from V and 1 from J, leaving 12 bases between them. From germline, CDR1 is SGHRS and CDR2 YFSETQ. CDR3 in amino acids: CASSFNLGGNTGELFF. DNA for the CDR3: TGCGCCAGCAGCTTTAATCTGGGGGGGAACACCGGGGAGCTGTTTTTT. The full variable domain, rest sourced from reference TRBV5-1 and TRBJ2-2, is KAGVTQTPRYLIKTRGQQVTLSCSPISGHRSVSWYQQTPGQGLQFLFEYFSETQRNKGNFPGRFSGRQFSNSRSEMNVSTLELGDSALYLCASSFNLGGNTGELFFGEGSRLTVL.

V usage is TRBV4-1 and J usage is TRBJ1-6, with TRBD1 as a possible D gene (5 bases). V was pared by 4 bases and J by 8 bases, with 15 bases between. The CDR3 runs 15 residues. Per the germline V gene, CDR1 is MGHRA and CDR2 is YSYEKL. CDR3 coding DNA: TGCGCCAGCAGCCGCTTACAGGCTTCTGATTCACCCCTCCACTTT. Protein: CASSRLQASDSPLHF.

V usage is TRBV11-3 and J usage is TRBJ2-3; D ambiguous. The V gene lost 6 bases and the J gene lost 6 bases, with 10 bases spanning the gap. The CDR3 sequence is 12 residues long. Germline lookup yields CDR1 SGHNT and CDR2 YENEEA. The CDR3 is CASSRSSDTQYF. The CDR3 DNA sequence: TGTGCCAGCAGTCGTAGCTCGGATACGCAGTATTTT.

The V call is TRBV7-8, the J call TRBJ2-7; D remains ambiguous. The CDR3 extends over 13 amino acids. Germline V gene data show CDR1 as SGHVS and CDR2 as FQNEAQ. The ends were cut back, 2 bases at V and 3 bases at J, with 8 bases in the middle. The CDR3 is CASSLHKIYEQYF. The CDR3 region has the DNA TGTGCCAGCAGCTTACACAAGATCTACGAGCAGTACTTC.

The genes are TRBV11-2 and TRBJ2-5, with 8 positions matching TRBD1. The CDR3 loop spans 13 amino acids. Germline trimming cut 5 bases from V and 4 bases from J; bases unmatched to any gene: 3. The germline V gene has CDR1 SGHAT and CDR2 FQNNGV. The CDR3 loop is CASSQGAGETQYF. CDR3 bases: TGTGCCAGCAGCCAGGGGGCGGGAGAGACCCAGTACTTC.

This sequence joins TRBV7-9 and TRBJ2-7; 13 nucleotides agree with TRBD2. This CDR3 is 14 amino acids long. Germline V CDR1 and CDR2: SEHNR, FQNEAQ (reference sequence). V was pared by 4 bases and J by 5 bases, with 2 bases of the junction left unmatched. In DNA form, the CDR3 reads TGTGCCAGCAGCTCACTAGCGGGAGGGAACGAGCAGTACTTC. Translated, it gives CASSSLAGGNEQYF.

The V and J genes are TRBV5-1 and TRBJ1-1, with D maybe TRBD1 (5 bases). CDR3 length: 15 residues. V was pared by 0 bases and J by 0 bases, with 9 bases between. Germline-derived CDR1 and CDR2 are SGHRS and YFSETQ. CDR3 DNA: TGCGCCAGCAGCTTGGACGGGGGGTTGAACACTGAAGCTTTCTTT. This translates into CASSLDGGLNTEAFF.

The chain combines TRBV29-1 with TRBJ1-3; D gene ambiguous. Trimming removed 0 bases from V and 1 base from J, with 7 bases in between. CDR1 and CDR2 from the germline V gene are SQVTM and ANQGSEA. CDR3 length: 14 residues. The CDR3 reads CSVEDRLSGNTIYF. The CDR3 DNA reads as TGCAGCGTTGAAGACAGGCTTTCTGGAAACACCATATATTTT.

V is TRBV4-1 and J is TRBJ2-1; perhaps TRBD1 as D (6 bases). V was shortened by 4 bases and J by 5 bases, with 18 bases between the two germline ends. The CDR3 has 16 residues. Looked up from germline, CDR1 is MGHRA and CDR2 is YSYEKL. The CDR3 DNA is TGCGCCAGCAGCCCCTCTACAGGGTTAATCAACAATGAGCAGTTCTTC. Translated, it gives CASSPSTGLINNEQFF.

The chain is built from TRBV11-2 and TRBJ2-7; TRBD1 matches at 12 bases. Germline lookup yields CDR1 SGHAT and CDR2 FQNNGV. This CDR3 region has 17 residues. V lost 3 bases and J lost 3; bases outside the gene matches: 9. CDR3 nucleotides: TGTGCCAGCAGCTTCCCCGGGGGGACAGGGGGCAGCTACGAGCAGTACTTC. This codes for CASSFPGGTGGSYEQYF.